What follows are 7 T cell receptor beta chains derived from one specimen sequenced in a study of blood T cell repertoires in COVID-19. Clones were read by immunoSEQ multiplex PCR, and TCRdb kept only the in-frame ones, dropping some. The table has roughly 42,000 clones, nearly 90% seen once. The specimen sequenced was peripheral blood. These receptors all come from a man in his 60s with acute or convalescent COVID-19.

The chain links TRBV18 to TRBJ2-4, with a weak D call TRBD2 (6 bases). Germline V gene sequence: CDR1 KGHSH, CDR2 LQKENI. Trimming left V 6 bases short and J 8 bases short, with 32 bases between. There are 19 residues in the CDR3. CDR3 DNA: TGTGCCAGCTCCCACGAGTCAGTATGGGGAACTAGCCCCACGGACATTCAGTACTTC. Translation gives CASSHESVWGTSPTDIQYF. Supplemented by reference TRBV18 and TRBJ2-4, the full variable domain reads NAGVMQNPRHLVRRRGQEARLRCSPMKGHSHVYWYRQLPEEGLKFMVYLQKENIIDESGMPKERFSAEFPKEGPSILRIQQVVRGDSAAYFCASSHESVWGTSPTDIQYFGAGTRLSVL.

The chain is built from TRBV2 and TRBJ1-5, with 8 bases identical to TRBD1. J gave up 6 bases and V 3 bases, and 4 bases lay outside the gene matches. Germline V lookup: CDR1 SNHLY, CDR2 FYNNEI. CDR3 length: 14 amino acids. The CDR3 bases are TGTGCCAGCAGTGAGCAGGGGGCTGCTCAGCCCCAGCATTTT. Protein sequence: CASSEQGAAQPQHF.

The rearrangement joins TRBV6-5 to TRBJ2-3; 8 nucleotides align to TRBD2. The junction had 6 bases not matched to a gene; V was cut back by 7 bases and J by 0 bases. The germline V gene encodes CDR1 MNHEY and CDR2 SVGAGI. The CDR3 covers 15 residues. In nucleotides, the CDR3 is TGTGCCAGCATCAGCGGGGGTGCTAGCACAGATACGCAGTATTTT. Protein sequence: CASISGGASTDTQYF.

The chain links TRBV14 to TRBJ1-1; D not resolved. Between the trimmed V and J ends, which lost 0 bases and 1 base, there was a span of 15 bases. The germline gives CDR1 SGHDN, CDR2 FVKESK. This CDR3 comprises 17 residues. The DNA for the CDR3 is TGTGCCAGCAGCCAAGACCCGGGGTTTTTATGGAACACTGAAGCTTTCTTT. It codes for CASSQDPGFLWNTEAFF. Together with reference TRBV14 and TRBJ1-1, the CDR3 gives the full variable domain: EAGVTQFPSHSVIEKGQTVTLRCDPISGHDNLYWYRRVMGKEIKFLLHFVKESKQDESGMPNNRFLAERTGGTYSTLKVQPAELEDSGVYFCASSQDPGFLWNTEAFFGQGTRLTVV.

The CDR3 here is CASSQSPWGGDGYTF. In nucleotides, the CDR3 is TGCGCCAGCAGCCAAAGCCCGTGGGGGGGCGATGGCTACACCTTC. The chain uses TRBV4-3 and TRBJ1-2; perhaps TRBD1 as D (6 bases). The germline V gene encodes CDR1 LGHNA and CDR2 YSLEER. V lost 2 bases to trimming and J lost 6 bases, with 16 bases between them. This CDR3 comprises 15 residues.

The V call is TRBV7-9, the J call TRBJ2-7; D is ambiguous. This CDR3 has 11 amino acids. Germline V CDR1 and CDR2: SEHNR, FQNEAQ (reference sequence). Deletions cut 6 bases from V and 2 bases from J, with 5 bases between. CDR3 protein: CASSYTYEQYF. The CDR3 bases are TGTGCCAGCAGTTATACCTACGAGCAGTACTTC.

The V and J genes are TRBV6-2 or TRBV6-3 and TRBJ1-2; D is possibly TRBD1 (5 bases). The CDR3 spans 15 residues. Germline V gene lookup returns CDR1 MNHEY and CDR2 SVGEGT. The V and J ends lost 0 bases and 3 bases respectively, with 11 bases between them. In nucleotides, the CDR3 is TGTGCCAGCAGTTACTCTTCCAGGGAAGACTATGGCTACACCTTC. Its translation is CASSYSSREDYGYTF.